The rows below give T cell receptor beta chains drawn from one sample of a study of T-cell memory formation after mild COVID-19. TCRdb passed the 5' RACE reads through MiXCR, listing each CDR3 protein once. The sample contains some 320,000 distinct CDR3 sequences, around 15% of which appear only once. The sample comprised PBMCs or a T cell subset sorted from them (not recorded which). These receptors were collected from a man younger than 35 who had mild COVID-19 (a few samples of this study predate the infection). Cell type and time point are not known. Both conserved end residues are part of each CDR3. Fields, in order: CDR3 protein, CDR3 DNA, clone size, V gene, D gene, J gene. D genes are given only for firm matches. Clone size is given for some rows only: seen once, a few or many times, or a class if the clone is expanded.

cdr3_aa: CASSPGDGNSGNTIYF
cdr3_nt: TGTGCCAGCTCACCGGGCGACGGTAACTCTGGAAACACCATATATTTT
clone_size: .
v_call: TRBV18
d_call: .
j_call: TRBJ1-3

cdr3_aa: CATSDLVTDRGHADTQYF
cdr3_nt: TGTGCCACCAGTGATTTGGTCACCGACAGGGGGCACGCAGATACGCAGTATTTT
clone_size: many
v_call: TRBV24-1
d_call: TRBD1
j_call: TRBJ2-3

cdr3_aa: CASSSQGEKLFF
cdr3_nt: TGTGCCAGCAGCTCACAGGGGGAAAAACTGTTTTTT
clone_size: .
v_call: TRBV7-9
d_call: TRBD1
j_call: TRBJ1-4

cdr3_aa: CASRDRDQETQYF
cdr3_nt: TGTGCCAGCAGGGACAGGGATCAAGAGACCCAGTACTTC
clone_size: .
v_call: TRBV11-3
d_call: TRBD1
j_call: TRBJ2-5

cdr3_aa: CASSLGPEKPLHF
cdr3_nt: TGTGCCAGCAGCTTAGGTCCGGAAAAACCCCTCCACTTT
clone_size: .
v_call: TRBV7-2
d_call: .
j_call: TRBJ1-6

cdr3_aa: CASSQTKSGSPLHF
cdr3_nt: TGTGCCAGCAGCCAGACTAAGAGCGGTTCACCCCTCCACTTT
clone_size: few
v_call: TRBV7-2
d_call: .
j_call: TRBJ1-6

cdr3_aa: CASSLLAGGPDTQYF
cdr3_nt: TGTGCCAGCAGTTTATTAGCGGGGGGGCCGGATACGCAGTATTTT
clone_size: many
v_call: TRBV12-3/TRBV12-4
d_call: TRBD2
j_call: TRBJ2-3

cdr3_aa: CASSQVYQGRSKNIQYF
cdr3_nt: TGCGCCAGCAGCCAAGTGTACCAGGGAAGGAGCAAAAACATTCAGTACTTC
clone_size: .
v_call: TRBV4-3
d_call: .
j_call: TRBJ2-4

cdr3_aa: CASSQVGLGRMNYGYTF
cdr3_nt: TGCGCCAGCAGCCAAGTAGGCTTGGGACGGATGAACTATGGCTACACCTTC
clone_size: .
v_call: TRBV4-1
d_call: .
j_call: TRBJ1-2

cdr3_aa: CASSDLGITIGAGELFF
cdr3_nt: TGTGCCAGCAGTGATCTTGGAATCACAATAGGCGCCGGGGAGCTGTTTTTT
clone_size: .
v_call: TRBV2
d_call: .
j_call: TRBJ2-2

cdr3_aa: CSASRTSGSPNQPQHF
cdr3_nt: TGCAGTGCGAGCAGGACGTCCGGGTCCCCCAATCAGCCCCAGCATTTT
clone_size: few
v_call: TRBV20-1
d_call: .
j_call: TRBJ1-5

cdr3_aa: CSATNLNTIYF
cdr3_nt: TGCAGTGCCACGAATTTGAACACCATATATTTT
clone_size: few
v_call: TRBV20-1
d_call: .
j_call: TRBJ1-3

cdr3_aa: CASSLAGGMNTEAFF
cdr3_nt: TGCGCCAGCAGCTTGGCCGGGGGGATGAACACTGAAGCTTTCTTT
clone_size: many
v_call: TRBV5-1
d_call: .
j_call: TRBJ1-1

cdr3_aa: CASSVSGGAGDTQYF
cdr3_nt: TGTGCCAGCAGCGTTAGCGGGGGGGCGGGCGATACGCAGTATTTT
clone_size: .
v_call: TRBV9
d_call: TRBD2
j_call: TRBJ2-3

cdr3_aa: CASSQYQTSTQETQYF
cdr3_nt: TGCGCCAGCAGCCAATACCAGACTAGCACTCAAGAGACCCAGTACTTC
clone_size: many
v_call: TRBV4-1
d_call: TRBD2
j_call: TRBJ2-5

cdr3_aa: CASSQESGANVLTF
cdr3_nt: TGCGCCAGCAGCCAAGAGTCTGGGGCCAACGTCCTGACTTTC
clone_size: .
v_call: TRBV4-1
d_call: .
j_call: TRBJ2-6

cdr3_aa: CASSYYNSPLHF
cdr3_nt: TGTGCCAGTAGTTATTATAATTCACCCCTCCACTTT
clone_size: few
v_call: TRBV19
d_call: .
j_call: TRBJ1-6

cdr3_aa: CASSPGQGGSEQFF
cdr3_nt: TGTGCCAGCAGCCCAGGACAGGGGGGAAGTGAGCAGTTCTTC
clone_size: few
v_call: TRBV7-2
d_call: TRBD1
j_call: TRBJ2-1

cdr3_aa: CATSGQFVYTF
cdr3_nt: TGTGCCACCAGTGGACAGTTCGTCTACACCTTC
clone_size: few
v_call: TRBV15
d_call: .
j_call: TRBJ1-2

cdr3_aa: CASSPGSWGYGYTF
cdr3_nt: TGTGCCAGCTCACCCGGATCCTGGGGCTATGGCTACACCTTC
clone_size: few
v_call: TRBV18
d_call: .
j_call: TRBJ1-2

cdr3_aa: CASSLSGTSYEQYF
cdr3_nt: TGTGCCAGCAGCCTCTCAGGGACGTCCTACGAGCAGTACTTC
clone_size: .
v_call: TRBV6-5
d_call: .
j_call: TRBJ2-7

cdr3_aa: CASRNPGQSSYEQYF
cdr3_nt: TGTGCCAGCAGAAACCCGGGACAAAGCTCCTACGAGCAGTACTTC
clone_size: .
v_call: TRBV19
d_call: .
j_call: TRBJ2-7

cdr3_aa: CASSTRGRQETQYF
cdr3_nt: TGTGCCAGCAGTACCCGGGGCAGGCAAGAGACCCAGTACTTC
clone_size: .
v_call: TRBV6-2/TRBV6-3
d_call: .
j_call: TRBJ2-5

cdr3_aa: CASSYRAGLGKETQYF
cdr3_nt: TGTGCCAGCAGTTACCGAGCGGGACTAGGGAAAGAGACCCAGTACTTC
clone_size: few
v_call: TRBV6-6
d_call: TRBD2
j_call: TRBJ2-5

cdr3_aa: CASSLEGQLSTDTQYF
cdr3_nt: TGTGCCAGCAGCTTGGAGGGACAACTTAGCACAGATACGCAGTATTTT
clone_size: .
v_call: TRBV5-4
d_call: .
j_call: TRBJ2-3

cdr3_aa: CASSSIQISGANVLTF
cdr3_nt: TGTGCCAGCAGTTCCATACAGATTTCTGGGGCCAACGTCCTGACTTTC
clone_size: many
v_call: TRBV12-3/TRBV12-4
d_call: .
j_call: TRBJ2-6

cdr3_aa: CASSTGLAGEETQYF
cdr3_nt: TGCGCCAGCAGCACGGGACTAGCGGGGGAAGAGACCCAGTACTTC
clone_size: .
v_call: TRBV5-1
d_call: TRBD2
j_call: TRBJ2-5

cdr3_aa: CASSSRTGTYEQYF
cdr3_nt: TGCGCCAGCAGCTCTCGGACAGGGACCTACGAGCAGTACTTC
clone_size: few
v_call: TRBV5-1
d_call: TRBD1
j_call: TRBJ2-7